This T cell receptor (beta chain) emerged from a study of T cell responses to AZD1222 COVID-19 vaccine. Study-level background: Second-dose intervals of approximately 4 or approximately 12 weeks were pooled. Study-wide points: Receipt of two AZD1222 doses was followed by a rise in Spike-specific TCR breadth and depth. Spike-wide coverage was observed for vaccine-associated CD4 TCRs, with dominant responses at 160-218 and 743-854. Baseline testing showed seropositivity in only six or seven AZD1222 recipients.

On this clone itself: What it binds is not known.

Germline CDR1 SGHRS, CDR2 YFSETQ. Trimming took 5 bases from V and 0 from J, leaving 12 bases between them. There are 14 residues in the CDR3. Measured with immunoSEQ multiplex PCR; TCRdb has only the in-frame clones, and not every one. The repertoire holds about 85,000 clones, approximately 91% seen once, with 5.8% in the top ten. The chain carries TRBV5-1 and TRBJ2-7; possible D gene TRBD1, 5 bases. The receptor's source is an adult in good health. The sequencing here drew on peripheral blood, taken on day 0 of AZD1222 vaccination. The CDR3 reads CASRLQASSYEQYF. CDR3 nucleotides: TGCGCCAGCAGATTACAGGCGAGCTCCTACGAGCAGTACTTC.